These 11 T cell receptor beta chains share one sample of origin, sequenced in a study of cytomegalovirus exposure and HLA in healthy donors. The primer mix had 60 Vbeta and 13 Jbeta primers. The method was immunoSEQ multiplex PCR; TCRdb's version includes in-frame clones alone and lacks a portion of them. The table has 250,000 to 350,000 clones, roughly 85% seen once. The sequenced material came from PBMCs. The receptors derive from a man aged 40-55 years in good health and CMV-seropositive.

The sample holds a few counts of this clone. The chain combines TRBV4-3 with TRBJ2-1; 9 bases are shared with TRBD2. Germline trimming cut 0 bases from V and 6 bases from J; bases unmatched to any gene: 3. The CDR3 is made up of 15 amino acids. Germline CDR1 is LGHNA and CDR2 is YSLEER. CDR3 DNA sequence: TGCGCCAGCAGCCAAGACCCTAGCGGGATCAATGAGCAGTTCTTC. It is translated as CASSQDPSGINEQFF.

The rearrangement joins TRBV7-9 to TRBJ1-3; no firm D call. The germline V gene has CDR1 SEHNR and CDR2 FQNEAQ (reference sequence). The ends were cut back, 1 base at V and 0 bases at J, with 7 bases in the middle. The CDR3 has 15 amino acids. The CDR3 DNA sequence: TGTGCCAGCAGCTTAGGTGCGGACTCTGGAAACACCATATATTTT. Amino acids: CASSLGADSGNTIYF.

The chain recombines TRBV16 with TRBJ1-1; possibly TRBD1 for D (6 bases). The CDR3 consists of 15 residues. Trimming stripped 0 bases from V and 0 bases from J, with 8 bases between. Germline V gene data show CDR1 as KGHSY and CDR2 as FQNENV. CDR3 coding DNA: TGTGCCAGCAGCCAATCTACAGGGCTGAACACTGAAGCTTTCTTT. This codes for CASSQSTGLNTEAFF.

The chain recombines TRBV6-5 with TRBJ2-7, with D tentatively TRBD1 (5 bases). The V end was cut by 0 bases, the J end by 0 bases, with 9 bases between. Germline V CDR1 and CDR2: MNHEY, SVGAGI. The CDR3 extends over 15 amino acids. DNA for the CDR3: TGTGCCAGCAGTTACTCTTCAGGGATCTCCTACGAGCAGTACTTC. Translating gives CASSYSSGISYEQYF.

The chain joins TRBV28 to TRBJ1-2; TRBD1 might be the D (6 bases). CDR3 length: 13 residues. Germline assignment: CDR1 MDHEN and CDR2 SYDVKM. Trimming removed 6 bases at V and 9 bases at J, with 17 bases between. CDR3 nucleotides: TGTGCCAGCAGGACAGGCGGGGGGCGTAGCTACACCTTC. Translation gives CASRTGGGRSYTF.

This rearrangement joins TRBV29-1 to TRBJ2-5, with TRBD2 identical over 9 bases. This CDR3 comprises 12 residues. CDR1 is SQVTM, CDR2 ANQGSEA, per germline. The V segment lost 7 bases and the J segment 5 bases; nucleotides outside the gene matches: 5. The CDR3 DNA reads TGCAGCGGCGGGACTAGCTCGGAGACCCAGTACTTC. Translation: CSGGTSSETQYF.

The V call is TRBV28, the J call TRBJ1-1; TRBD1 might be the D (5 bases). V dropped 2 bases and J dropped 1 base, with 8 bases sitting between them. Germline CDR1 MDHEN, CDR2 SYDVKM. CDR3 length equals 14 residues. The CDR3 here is CASSLRGENTEAFF. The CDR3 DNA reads TGTGCCAGCAGTTTAAGGGGCGAGAACACTGAAGCTTTCTTT.

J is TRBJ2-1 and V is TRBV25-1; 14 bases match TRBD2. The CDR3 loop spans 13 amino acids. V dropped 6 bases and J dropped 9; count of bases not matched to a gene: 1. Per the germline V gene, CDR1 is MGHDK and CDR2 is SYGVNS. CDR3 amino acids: CASRTSGRAEQFF. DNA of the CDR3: TGTGCCAGCAGGACTAGCGGGAGGGCTGAGCAGTTCTTC. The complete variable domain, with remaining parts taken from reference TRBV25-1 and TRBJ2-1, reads EADIYQTPRYLVIGTGKKITLECSQTMGHDKMYWYQQDPGMELHLIHYSYGVNSTEKGDLSSESTVSRIRTEHFPLTLESARPSHTSQYLCASRTSGRAEQFFGPGTRLTVL.

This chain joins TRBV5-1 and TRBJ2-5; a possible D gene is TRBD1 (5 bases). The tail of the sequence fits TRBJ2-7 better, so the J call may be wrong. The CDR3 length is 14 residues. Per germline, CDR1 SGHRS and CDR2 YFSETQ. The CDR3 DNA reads TGCGCCAGCAGCTTGGGCGCAGGGCCCTACGAGCAGTACTTC. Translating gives CASSLGAGPYEQYF.

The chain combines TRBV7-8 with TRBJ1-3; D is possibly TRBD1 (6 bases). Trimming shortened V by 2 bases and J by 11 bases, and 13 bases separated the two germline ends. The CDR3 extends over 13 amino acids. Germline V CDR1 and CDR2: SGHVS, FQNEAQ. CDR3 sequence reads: CASSLWGQGPIYF. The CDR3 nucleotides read TGTGCCAGCAGCTTATGGGGGCAGGGCCCCATATATTTT.

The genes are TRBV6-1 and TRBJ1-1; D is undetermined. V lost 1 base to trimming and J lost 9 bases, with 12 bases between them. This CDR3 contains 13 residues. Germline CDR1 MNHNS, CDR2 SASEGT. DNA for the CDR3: TGTGCCAGCAGTGAAGGAGGAGACCCGAAAGCTTTCTTT. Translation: CASSEGGDPKAFF.